This T cell receptor beta chain is from a study of CD8 T cells in ankylosing spondylitis. Study conclusions and caveats: There was a TCR beta motif, made of several highly homologous variants, that appeared characteristic of ankylosing spondylitis blood. Past research had described some motif variants in reactive arthritis synovial fluid and blood.

The CDR3 length is 14 residues. V gave up 3 bases and J gave up 2 bases, with 11 bases separating them. Germline V CDR1 and CDR2: KGHSH, LQKENI. TCRdb reanalysed the 5' RACE reads using MiXCR and keeps one entry per CDR3 protein. The table has approximately 400,000 distinct CDR3 sequences, approximately 17% seen once; the top ten hold approximately 0.93%. This clonotype was detected a few times. Its antigen remains unknown. The receptor comes from a male donor with ankylosing spondylitis. The sequenced sample was blood, either unsorted or a sorted T cell fraction (not recorded which). The V gene is TRBV18, the J gene TRBJ2-7, with D possibly being TRBD1 (6 bases). The CDR3 loop reads CASSPSTGPYEQYF. CDR3 DNA sequence: TGTGCCAGCTCACCCTCGACAGGTCCCTACGAGCAGTACTTC. Full variable domain (outside the CDR3, taken from reference TRBV18 and TRBJ2-7): NAGVMQNPRHLVRRRGQEARLRCSPMKGHSHVYWYRQLPEEGLKFMVYLQKENIIDESGMPKERFSAEFPKEGPSILRIQQVVRGDSAAYFCASSPSTGPYEQYFGPGTRLTVT.